A single sample is the source of the 21 T cell receptor beta chains below, sequenced in a study of blood T cell repertoires in COVID-19. Sequencing used immunoSEQ multiplex PCR; TCRdb keeps in-frame clones, though not all of them. The sample lists over 400,000 clones; 86% were seen once. Source material: peripheral blood. The receptors come from a woman between 25 and 40 years old with active or convalescent COVID-19.

This chain joins TRBV11-2 and TRBJ2-5; perhaps TRBD2 as D (6 bases). The CDR3 is 15 amino acids. V lost 5 bases to trimming and J lost 0 bases, with 13 bases between them. Germline V gene sequence: CDR1 SGHAT, CDR2 FQNNGV. The CDR3 coding sequence is TGTGCCAGCAGCGTCGGACTATATGACCAAGAGACCCAGTACTTC. Translating it yields CASSVGLYDQETQYF.

The chain has TRBV19 and TRBJ2-7; TRBD2 is a possible D gene (6 bases). With 2 bases removed from V and 0 bases from J, the gap between germline ends came to 11 bases. The CDR3 extends over 15 amino acids. Per germline, CDR1 LNHDA and CDR2 SQIVND (reference sequence). The CDR3, as DNA: TGTGCCAGTAGTATAAAGGGCGGGAACTCCTACGAGCAGTACTTC. Protein: CASSIKGGNSYEQYF.

The chain links TRBV5-4 to TRBJ2-2, with TRBD2 as a possible D gene (6 bases). The CDR3 runs 12 residues. Per the germline V gene, CDR1 is SGHNT and CDR2 is YYREEE (reference sequence). Trimming stripped 6 bases from V and 5 bases from J, with 8 bases between. The CDR3 nucleotides are TGTGCCAGCATCGGAGGGACCGGGGAGCTGTTTTTT. It is translated as CASIGGTGELFF.

The CDR3 spells CASSSIDQGAGYNEQFF. For the CDR3, the DNA is TGTGCCAGCAGCTCGATCGACCAGGGCGCTGGGTACAATGAGCAGTTCTTC. This rearrangement joins TRBV27 to TRBJ2-1; possibly TRBD1 for D (5 bases). The germline gives CDR1 MNHEY, CDR2 SMNVEV (reference sequence). This CDR3 spans 17 amino acids. Deletions cut 6 bases from V and 4 bases from J, with 22 bases between.

This clone was seen a single time. The genes are TRBV27 and TRBJ1-5; perhaps TRBD1 as D (6 bases). CDR1 MNHEY and CDR2 SMNVEV come from the germline V gene (reference sequence). The CDR3 runs to 14 residues. V gave up 6 bases and J gave up 0 bases, with 9 bases separating them. In nucleotides, the CDR3 is TGTGCCAGCAGACAGGGCGCTAGCAATCAGCCCCAGCATTTT. Amino acid sequence: CASRQGASNQPQHF.

The chain is built from TRBV9 and TRBJ1-6, with 8 bases aligning to TRBD1. The germline CDR1 and CDR2 sequences are SGDLS and YYNGEE. Trimming took 4 bases from V and 7 from J; bases not matched to a gene: 7. The CDR3 contains 15 residues. DNA for the CDR3: TGTGCCAGCAGCAGAGAGACAGGGGAAAATTCACCCCTCCACTTT. Protein sequence: CASSRETGENSPLHF.

The rearrangement uses TRBV30 and TRBJ1-2, with D unresolved. Germline V CDR1 and CDR2: GTSNPN, SVGIG (reference sequence). This CDR3 has 14 amino acids. The ends were cut back, 4 bases at V and 7 bases at J, with 19 bases in the middle. CDR3 sequence: CAWTDSGSRGGYTF. CDR3 sequence (DNA): TGTGCCTGGACCGATTCTGGGTCCCGGGGTGGCTACACCTTC.

This chain joins TRBV29-1 and TRBJ2-1; D is possibly TRBD1 (5 bases). The CDR3 is 11 amino acids. CDR1 SQVTM and CDR2 ANQGSEA come from the germline V gene. The ends were cut back, 5 bases at V and 6 bases at J, with 8 bases in the middle. CDR3 in DNA: TGCAGCGTTACACAGGCCAATGAGCAGTTCTTC. Translation gives CSVTQANEQFF.

The chain recombines TRBV20-1 with TRBJ2-7; 10 bases are shared with TRBD2. Germline CDR1 reads DFQATT; CDR2 reads SNEGSKA (reference sequence). J lost 4 bases, V lost 3 bases, and 3 bases had no gene match. CDR3 length: 13 residues. CDR3 sequence: CSASRTSGYEQYF. CDR3 DNA sequence: TGCAGTGCTAGTCGGACTAGCGGTTACGAGCAGTACTTC.

In its sample, this clone was seen once. V and J are TRBV7-8 and TRBJ2-6; perhaps TRBD1 as D (7 bases). The V end was cut by 5 bases, the J end by 4 bases, with 12 bases between. CDR3 length: 15 amino acids. The V gene's germline CDR1 is SGHVS and CDR2 FQNEAQ. The CDR3, as DNA: TGTGCCAGCAGCCGGGGGACAGTAGGGGCCAACGTCCTGACTTTC. Its protein is CASSRGTVGANVLTF. Full variable domain (outside the CDR3, taken from reference TRBV7-8 and TRBJ2-6): GAGVSQSPRYKVAKRGQDVALRCDPISGHVSLFWYQQALGQGPEFLTYFQNEAQLDKSGLPSDRFFAERPEGSVSTLKIQRTQQEDSAVYLCASSRGTVGANVLTFGAGSRLTVL.

The rearrangement joins TRBV6-5 to TRBJ1-1; the D is unclear. The ends were cut back, 4 bases at V and 1 base at J, with 10 bases in the middle. Germline lookup yields CDR1 MNHEY and CDR2 SVGAGI. The CDR3 contains 14 residues. Here the CDR3 reads CASSFGSQNTEAFF. In DNA form, the CDR3 reads TGTGCCAGCAGTTTCGGGTCGCAGAACACTGAAGCTTTCTTT.

The genes are TRBV11-2 and TRBJ1-1; 8 bases agree with TRBD1. With V trimmed by 0 bases and J by 4 bases, 7 bases remained unmatched. Germline V gives CDR1 SGHAT, CDR2 FQNNGV. This CDR3 is built from 16 residues. CDR3: CASSLDRGRTSTEAFF. The CDR3 DNA reads as TGTGCCAGCAGCTTAGACAGGGGGCGGACAAGCACTGAAGCTTTCTTT.

This chain connects TRBV5-6 to TRBJ2-3; 13 nucleotides match TRBD2. V dropped 0 bases and J dropped 2; count of bases not matched to a gene: 6. This CDR3 has 18 amino acids. Germline CDR1 is SGHDT and CDR2 is YYEEEE. The CDR3 DNA reads as TGTGCCAGCAGCTTGGGTGGGACTAGCGGGGTACTCACAGATACGCAGTATTTT. Its translation is CASSLGGTSGVLTDTQYF.

As DNA, the CDR3 is TGTGCCAGTAGTATAGGAGGTACTAGCGGGGGGGTTCCCCCTGGCTACGAGCAGTACTTC. Amino acid sequence: CASSIGGTSGGVPPGYEQYF. The genes are TRBV19 and TRBJ2-7; TRBD2 matches 13 bases. The CDR3 contains 20 residues. The V segment lost 1 base and the J segment 3 bases; nucleotides outside the gene matches: 15. Germline V gives CDR1 LNHDA, CDR2 SQIVND (reference sequence).

This chain uses TRBV30 with TRBJ1-5; no firm D call. The germline V gene encodes CDR1 GTSNPN and CDR2 SVGIG (reference sequence). CDR3 length: 14 amino acids. V was clipped by 0 bases and J by 1 base, with 7 bases between them. The CDR3 DNA reads TGTGCCTGGAGTGTACTAGGGAGCAATCAGCCCCAGCATTTT. This encodes CAWSVLGSNQPQHF.

The chain joins TRBV5-1 to TRBJ2-2, with a possible D match to TRBD2 (6 bases). The CDR3 covers 16 residues. Trimming took off 2 bases at V and 2 bases at J, with 13 bases between the two ends. Looked up from germline, CDR1 is SGHRS and CDR2 is YFSETQ. The CDR3 loop is CASSFGVGRNTGELFF. The CDR3 coding sequence is TGCGCCAGCAGCTTTGGGGTCGGGAGAAACACCGGGGAGCTGTTTTTT.

In nucleotides, the CDR3 is TGTGCCAGCAGGGACAGCCTGAGCCCTAATGAAAAACTGTTTTTT. Translated, it gives CASRDSLSPNEKLFF. The genes are TRBV19 and TRBJ1-4; 7 bases agree with TRBD1. The germline gives CDR1 LNHDA, CDR2 SQIVND (reference sequence). The CDR3 loop spans 15 amino acids. V shed 9 bases and J 3 bases; nucleotides not matched to a gene: 10. Full variable domain (remainder filled in from reference TRBV19 and TRBJ1-4): DGGITQSPKYLFRKEGQNVTLSCEQNLNHDAMYWYRQDPGQGLRLIYYSQIVNDFQKGDIAEGYSVSREKKESFPLTVTSAQKNPTAFYLCASRDSLSPNEKLFFGSGTQLSVL.

J is TRBJ2-7 and V is TRBV27, with 7 nucleotides matching TRBD1. This CDR3 is built from 13 residues. Germline V lookup: CDR1 MNHEY, CDR2 SMNVEV (reference sequence). V trimming: 5 bases; J trimming: 1 base; junction bases outside the gene matches: 2. The CDR3 bases are TGTGCCAGCAGTCCGGGACAGTCCTACGAGCAGTACTTC. It specifies CASSPGQSYEQYF.

This chain connects TRBV5-1 to TRBJ2-1, with 7 bases aligning to TRBD1. The V segment lost 0 bases and the J segment 9 bases; nucleotides outside the gene matches: 6. CDR1 is SGHRS and CDR2 is YFSETQ in the germline V gene. The CDR3 contains 14 residues. The CDR3 sequence: CASSLGEQGSEQFF. CDR3 nucleotide sequence: TGCGCCAGCAGCTTGGGGGAACAGGGGTCTGAGCAGTTCTTC. Complete variable domain (other parts from reference TRBV5-1 and TRBJ2-1): KAGVTQTPRYLIKTRGQQVTLSCSPISGHRSVSWYQQTPGQGLQFLFEYFSETQRNKGNFPGRFSGRQFSNSRSEMNVSTLELGDSALYLCASSLGEQGSEQFFGPGTRLTVL.

Remarks on this clone: The same CDR3 is also encoded by other DNA sequences in this sample. The CDR3 DNA follows: TGCGCCAGCAGCTCTACAGGGATAAATCAGCCCCAGCATTTT. Its protein product is CASSSTGINQPQHF. This chain links TRBV5-1 with TRBJ1-5; a possible D gene is TRBD1 (6 bases). V lost 3 bases to trimming and J lost 4 bases, with 11 bases between them. The CDR3 loop spans 14 amino acids. Germline values: CDR1 SGHRS, CDR2 YFSETQ.

The V and J genes are TRBV4-1 and TRBJ2-7, with 10 bases fitting TRBD2. CDR1 and CDR2 from the germline V gene are MGHRA and YSYEKL. The CDR3 covers 18 residues. After removal of 4 bases from V and 2 bases from J, the junction contained 14 bases not matched to a gene. The CDR3 DNA reads as TGCGCCAGCAGCCCCAGGGAATCCGGGACTAGCGTAACCTACGAGCAGTACTTC. Translation: CASSPRESGTSVTYEQYF.